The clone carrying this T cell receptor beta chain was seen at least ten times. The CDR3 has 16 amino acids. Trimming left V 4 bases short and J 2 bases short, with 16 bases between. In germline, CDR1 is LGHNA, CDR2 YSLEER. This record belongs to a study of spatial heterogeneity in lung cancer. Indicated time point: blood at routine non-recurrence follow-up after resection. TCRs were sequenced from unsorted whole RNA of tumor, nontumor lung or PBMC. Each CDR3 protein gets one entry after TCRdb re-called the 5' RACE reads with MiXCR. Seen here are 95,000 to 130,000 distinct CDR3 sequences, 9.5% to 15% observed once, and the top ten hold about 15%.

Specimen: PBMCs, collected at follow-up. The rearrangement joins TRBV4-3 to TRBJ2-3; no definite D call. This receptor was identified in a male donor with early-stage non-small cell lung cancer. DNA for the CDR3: TGCGCCAGCAGCCCTCATGGGGTAGGGAACACAGATACGCAGTATTTT. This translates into CASSPHGVGNTDTQYF.